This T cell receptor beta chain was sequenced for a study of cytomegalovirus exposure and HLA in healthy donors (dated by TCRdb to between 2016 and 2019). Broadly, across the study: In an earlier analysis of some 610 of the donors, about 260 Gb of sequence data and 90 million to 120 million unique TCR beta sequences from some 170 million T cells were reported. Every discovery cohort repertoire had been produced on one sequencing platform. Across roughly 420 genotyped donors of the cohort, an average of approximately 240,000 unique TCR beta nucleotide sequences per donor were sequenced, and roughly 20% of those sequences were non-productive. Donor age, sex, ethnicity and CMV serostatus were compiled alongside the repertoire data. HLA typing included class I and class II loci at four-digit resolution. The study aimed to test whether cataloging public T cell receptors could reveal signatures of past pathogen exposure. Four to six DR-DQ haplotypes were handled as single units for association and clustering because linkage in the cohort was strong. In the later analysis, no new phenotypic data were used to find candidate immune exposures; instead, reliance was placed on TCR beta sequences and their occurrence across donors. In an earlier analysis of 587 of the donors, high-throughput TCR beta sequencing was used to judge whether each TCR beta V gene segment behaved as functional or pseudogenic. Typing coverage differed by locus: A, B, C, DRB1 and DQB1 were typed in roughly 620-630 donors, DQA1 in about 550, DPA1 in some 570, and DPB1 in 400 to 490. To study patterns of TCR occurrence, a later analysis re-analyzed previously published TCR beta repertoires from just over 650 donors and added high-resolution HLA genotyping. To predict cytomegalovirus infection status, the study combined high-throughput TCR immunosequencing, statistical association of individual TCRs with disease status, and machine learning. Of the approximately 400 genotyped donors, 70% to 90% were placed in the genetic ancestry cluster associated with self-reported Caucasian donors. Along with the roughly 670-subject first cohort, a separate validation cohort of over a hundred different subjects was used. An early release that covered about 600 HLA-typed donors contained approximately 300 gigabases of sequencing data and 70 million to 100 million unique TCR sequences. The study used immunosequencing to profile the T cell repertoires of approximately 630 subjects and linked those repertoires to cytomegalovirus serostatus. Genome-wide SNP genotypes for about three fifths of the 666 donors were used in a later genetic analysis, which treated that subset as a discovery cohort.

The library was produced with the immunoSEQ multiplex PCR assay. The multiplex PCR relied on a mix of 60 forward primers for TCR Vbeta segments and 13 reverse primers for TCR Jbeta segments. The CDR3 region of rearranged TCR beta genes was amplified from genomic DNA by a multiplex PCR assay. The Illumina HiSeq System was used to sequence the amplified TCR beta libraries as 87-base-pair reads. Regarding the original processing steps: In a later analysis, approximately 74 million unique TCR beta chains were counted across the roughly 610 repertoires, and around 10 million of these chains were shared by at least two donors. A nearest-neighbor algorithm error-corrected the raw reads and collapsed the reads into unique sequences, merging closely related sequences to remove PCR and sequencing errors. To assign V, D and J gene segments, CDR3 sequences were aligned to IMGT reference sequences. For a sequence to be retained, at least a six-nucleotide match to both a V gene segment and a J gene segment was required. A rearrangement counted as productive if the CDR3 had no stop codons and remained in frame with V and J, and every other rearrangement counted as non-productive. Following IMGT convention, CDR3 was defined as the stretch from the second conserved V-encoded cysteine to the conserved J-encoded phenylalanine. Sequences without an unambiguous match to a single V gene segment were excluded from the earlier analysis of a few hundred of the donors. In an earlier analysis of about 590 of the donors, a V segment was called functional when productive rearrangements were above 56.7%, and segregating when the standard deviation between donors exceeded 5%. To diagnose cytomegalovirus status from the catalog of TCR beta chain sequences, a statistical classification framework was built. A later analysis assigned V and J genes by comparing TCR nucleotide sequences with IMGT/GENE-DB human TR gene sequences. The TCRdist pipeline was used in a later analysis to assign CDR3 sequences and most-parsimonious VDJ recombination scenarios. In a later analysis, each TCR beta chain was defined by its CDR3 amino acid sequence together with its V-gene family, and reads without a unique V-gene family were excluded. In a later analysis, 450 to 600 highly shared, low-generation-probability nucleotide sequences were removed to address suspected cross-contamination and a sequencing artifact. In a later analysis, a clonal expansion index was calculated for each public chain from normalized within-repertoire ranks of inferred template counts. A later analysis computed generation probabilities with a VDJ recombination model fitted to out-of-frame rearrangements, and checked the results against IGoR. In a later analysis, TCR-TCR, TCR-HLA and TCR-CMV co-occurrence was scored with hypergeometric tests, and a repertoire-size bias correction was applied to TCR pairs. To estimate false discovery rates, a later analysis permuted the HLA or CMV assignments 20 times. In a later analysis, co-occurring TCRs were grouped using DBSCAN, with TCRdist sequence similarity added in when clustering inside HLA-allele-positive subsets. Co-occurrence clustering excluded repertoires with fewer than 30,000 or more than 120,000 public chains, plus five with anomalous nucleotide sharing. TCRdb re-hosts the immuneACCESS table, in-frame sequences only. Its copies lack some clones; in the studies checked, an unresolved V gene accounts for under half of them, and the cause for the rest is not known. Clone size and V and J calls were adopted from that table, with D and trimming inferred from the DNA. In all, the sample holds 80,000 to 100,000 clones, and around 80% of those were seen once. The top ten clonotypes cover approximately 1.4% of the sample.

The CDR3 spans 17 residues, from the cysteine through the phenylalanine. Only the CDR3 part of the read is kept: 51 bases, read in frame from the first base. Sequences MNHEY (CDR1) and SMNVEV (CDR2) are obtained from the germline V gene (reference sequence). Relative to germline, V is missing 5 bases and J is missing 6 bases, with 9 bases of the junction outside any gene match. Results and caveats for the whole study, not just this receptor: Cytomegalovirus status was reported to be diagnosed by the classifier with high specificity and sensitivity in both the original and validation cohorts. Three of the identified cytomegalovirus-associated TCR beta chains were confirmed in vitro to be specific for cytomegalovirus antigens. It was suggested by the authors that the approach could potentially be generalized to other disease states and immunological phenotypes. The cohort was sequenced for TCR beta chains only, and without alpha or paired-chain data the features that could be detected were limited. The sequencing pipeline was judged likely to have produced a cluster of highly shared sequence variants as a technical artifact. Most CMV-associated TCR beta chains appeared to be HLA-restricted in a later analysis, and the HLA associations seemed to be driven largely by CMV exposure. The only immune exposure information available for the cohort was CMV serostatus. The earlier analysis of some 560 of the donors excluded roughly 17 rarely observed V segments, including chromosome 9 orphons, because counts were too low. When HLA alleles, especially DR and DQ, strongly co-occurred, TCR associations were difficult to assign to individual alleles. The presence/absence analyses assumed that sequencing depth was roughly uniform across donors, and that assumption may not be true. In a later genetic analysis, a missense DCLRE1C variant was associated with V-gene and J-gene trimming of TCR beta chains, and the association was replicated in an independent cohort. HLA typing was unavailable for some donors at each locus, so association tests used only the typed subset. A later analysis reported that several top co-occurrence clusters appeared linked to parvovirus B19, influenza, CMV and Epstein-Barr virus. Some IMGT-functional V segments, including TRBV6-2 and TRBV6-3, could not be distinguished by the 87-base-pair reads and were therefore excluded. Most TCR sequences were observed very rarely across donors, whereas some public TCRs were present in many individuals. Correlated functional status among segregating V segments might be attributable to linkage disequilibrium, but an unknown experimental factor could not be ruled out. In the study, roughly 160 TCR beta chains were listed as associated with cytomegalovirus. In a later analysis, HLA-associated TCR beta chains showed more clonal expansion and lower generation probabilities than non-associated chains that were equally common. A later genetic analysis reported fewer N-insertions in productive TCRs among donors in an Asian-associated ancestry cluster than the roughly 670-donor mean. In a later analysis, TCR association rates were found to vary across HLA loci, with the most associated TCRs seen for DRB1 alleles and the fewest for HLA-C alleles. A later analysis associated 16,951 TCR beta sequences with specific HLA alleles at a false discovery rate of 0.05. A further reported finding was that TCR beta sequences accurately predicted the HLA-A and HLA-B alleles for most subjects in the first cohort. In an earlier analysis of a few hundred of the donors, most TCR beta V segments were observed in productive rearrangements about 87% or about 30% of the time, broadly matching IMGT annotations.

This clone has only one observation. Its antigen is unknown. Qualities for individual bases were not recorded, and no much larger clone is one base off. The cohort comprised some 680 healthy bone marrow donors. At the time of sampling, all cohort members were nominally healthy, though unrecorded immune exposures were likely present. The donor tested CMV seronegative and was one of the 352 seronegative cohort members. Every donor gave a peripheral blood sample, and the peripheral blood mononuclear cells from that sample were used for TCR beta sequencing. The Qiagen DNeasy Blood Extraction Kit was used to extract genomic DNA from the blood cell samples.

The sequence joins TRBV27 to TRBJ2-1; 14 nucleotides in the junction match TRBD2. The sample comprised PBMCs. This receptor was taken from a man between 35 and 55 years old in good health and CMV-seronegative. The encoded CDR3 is CASSTSRGLAGANEQFF. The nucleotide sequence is TGTGCCAGCAGTACCTCCCGGGGACTAGCGGGGGCCAATGAGCAGTTCTTC.